These 6 T cell receptor beta chains were all obtained from the same sample, sequenced in a study of blood T cell repertoires in COVID-19. Sequencing was performed with immunoSEQ multiplex PCR; in TCRdb, only in-frame clones are kept and a portion is missing. The sample lists 190,000 or so clones, about 87% occurring once. The sequencing sample was made of peripheral blood. The source of these receptors is a woman in her late teens or twenties who had recovered from COVID-19.

This chain connects TRBV13 to TRBJ1-1; 7 bases line up with TRBD1. After removal of 7 bases from V and 4 bases from J, the junction contained 9 bases not matched to a gene. There are 14 residues in the CDR3. Germline CDR1 is PRHDT and CDR2 is FYEKMQ (reference sequence). DNA of the CDR3: TGTGCCAGCAACTCCAAGGGGGCGGGCACTGAAGCTTTCTTT. Residues: CASNSKGAGTEAFF.

This chain joins TRBV12-5 and TRBJ1-2, with D uncertain. There are 16 residues in the CDR3. The V gene lost 0 bases and the J gene lost 0 bases, with 11 bases spanning the gap. Germline V lookup: CDR1 LGHNT, CDR2 FRNRAP. CDR3 sequence (DNA): TGTGCTAGTGGTTTGGTGTTGGGCAGATCTAACTATGGCTACACCTTC. Its protein product is CASGLVLGRSNYGYTF.

The J gene is TRBJ2-1, the V gene TRBV5-1; 10 bases agree with TRBD2. This CDR3 is built from 17 residues. Trimming took 4 bases from V and 2 from J; bases not matched to a gene: 9. CDR1 is SGHRS, CDR2 YFSETQ, per germline. CDR3 in DNA: TGCGCCAGCAGCCGAGGGCCCAGCGGGGGGGCCTACAATGAGCAGTTCTTC. It translates to CASSRGPSGGAYNEQFF.

The rearrangement links TRBV4-3 to TRBJ2-5; 8 bases match TRBD2. Germline V lookup: CDR1 LGHNA, CDR2 YSLEER. V shed 3 bases, J shed 5 bases, and the junction held 17 bases outside the gene matches. This CDR3 contains 18 residues. The chain's CDR3 is CASSQGLSAEREMETQYF. DNA for the CDR3: TGCGCCAGCAGCCAGGGGTTATCGGCCGAGCGGGAGATGGAGACCCAGTACTTC.

The chain joins TRBV21-1 to TRBJ1-1; TRBD1 is taken as the D call from the table, unchecked against the DNA. TRBV21-1 is a listed pseudogene. The CDR3 consists of 14 residues. The CDR3 sequence: CASPRQGIDTEAFF. CDR3 bases: TGTGCCAGCCCACGACAGGGGATTGACACTGAAGCTTTCTTT.

The V call is TRBV5-6, the J call TRBJ2-7, with 7 bases that match TRBD2. V was pared by 4 bases and J by 3 bases, with 7 bases of the junction left unmatched. The CDR3 spans 14 residues. The germline V gene encodes CDR1 SGHDT and CDR2 YYEEEE. The CDR3, as DNA: TGTGCCAGCAGCACTGGACTAGTGGGCTACGAGCAGTACTTC. As protein: CASSTGLVGYEQYF.